This T cell receptor beta chain was identified in a study of identical twins. Regarding the study as a whole: These conclusions were based on statistical analysis (cross-sectional, not following the same donors). Out-of-frame beta sequences exhibited a weaker degree of excess twin sharing.

This clonotype was seen only a few times. Antigen: not known. Germline V gene lookup returns CDR1 SQVTM and CDR2 ANQGSEA. Trimming pared 4 bases from V and 2 bases from J, leaving 10 bases between. The length of the CDR3 is 13 residues. All donors were healthy Caucasians. Unique molecular identifiers were present on the cDNA, and a universal primer site came from template switching. TCRdb called the 5' RACE reads again in MiXCR, with one record for every CDR3 protein. The sample lists about 490,000 distinct CDR3 sequences, around 15% occurring once. Separately, the same data were catalogued under a study of yellow fever vaccine responses in identical twins.

The sequencing input was CD4+ T cells sorted from blood. This chain connects TRBV29-1 to TRBJ2-3; tentative D call: TRBD2 (5 bases). This TCR came from a woman aged 18-29 years in good health. The CDR3 DNA is TGCAGCGTTGGTCGGGGAGCCACAGATACGCAGTATTTT. It specifies CSVGRGATDTQYF.